Each of the 24 T cell receptor beta chains below was sequenced from the same sample in a study of cytomegalovirus exposure and HLA in healthy donors (TCRdb year 2017). Libraries were built with the immunoSEQ multiplex PCR assay. A mixture of 60 forward primers for TCR Vbeta segments and 13 reverse primers for TCR Jbeta segments was used in the multiplex PCR. TCRdb took over this immuneACCESS table, retaining in-frame rearrangements with V and J assigned. Such tables are incomplete; in checked studies, under half of the missing clones stem from an unresolved V gene, and the remainder is unexplained. This sample gives over 65,000 clones in total; roughly four fifths of them show up just once. The ten largest make up roughly an eighth of the sample. Source material: PBMCs. The receptors were sampled from a human donor in good health.

There are many counts of this clone. J is TRBJ1-1 and V is TRBV13, with 7 bases fitting TRBD1. This CDR3 contains 13 residues. Trimming took 2 bases from V and 5 from J; bases not matched to a gene: 2. The germline V gene has CDR1 PRHDT and CDR2 FYEKMQ (reference sequence). As DNA, the CDR3 is TGTGCCAGCAGCTTATCAGGGGGGACTGAAGCTTTCTTT. Protein: CASSLSGGTEAFF.

J is TRBJ2-1 and V is TRBV30; tentatively, D is TRBD2 (6 bases). V lost 3 bases to trimming and J lost 2 bases, with 11 bases between them. In germline, CDR1 is GTSNPN, CDR2 SVGIG (reference sequence). The CDR3 is 14 amino acids. CDR3: CAWRGPGAYNEQFF. CDR3 nucleotides: TGTGCCTGGAGAGGCCCGGGGGCCTACAATGAGCAGTTCTTC. The whole variable domain, remainder taken from reference TRBV30 and TRBJ2-1, is SQTIHQWPATLVQPVGSPLSLECTVEGTSNPNLYWYRQAAGRGLQLLFYSVGIGQISSEVPQNLSASRPQDRQFILSSKKLLLSDSGFYLCAWRGPGAYNEQFFGPGTRLTVL.

The chain uses TRBV1 and TRBJ2-5; TRBD2, the table's D call, lacks a check against the DNA. TRBV1 is assigned pseudogene status. The CDR3 spans 14 residues. The CDR3 DNA follows: TGCACCAGCAGCCGTGGGGGGGGCTCAGAGACCCAGTACTTC. Its protein product is CTSSRGGGSETQYF.

This chain links TRBV6-6 with TRBJ2-2, with 10 bases matching TRBD1. The CDR3 has 16 amino acids. J was trimmed by 4 bases and V by 6 bases; bases with no gene match: 8. The germline V gene has CDR1 MNHNY and CDR2 SVGAGI (reference sequence). The CDR3 is CASRPPGQGPTGELFF. The CDR3 coding sequence is TGTGCCAGCAGACCCCCGGGACAGGGGCCCACCGGGGAGCTGTTTTTT.

This sequence joins TRBV7-6 and TRBJ1-5; maybe TRBD1 (6 bases). The CDR3 is 18 amino acids. CDR1 SGHVS and CDR2 FNYEAQ come from the germline V gene. The germline V and J ends were trimmed by 4 bases and 0 bases, with 19 bases remaining between them. The CDR3 is CASSSRATGPNSNQPQHF. The CDR3 DNA follows: TGTGCCAGCAGCTCCAGAGCGACAGGTCCGAATAGCAATCAGCCCCAGCATTTT.

V and J are TRBV4-1 and TRBJ2-3; D call uncertain. V was shortened by 0 bases and J by 4 bases, with 8 bases between the two germline ends. Germline values: CDR1 MGHRA, CDR2 YSYEKL. This CDR3 contains 14 residues. This CDR3 reads CASSQDDFSDTQYF. In DNA, the CDR3 is TGCGCCAGCAGCCAAGACGACTTTTCAGATACGCAGTATTTT.

The gene calls are TRBV7-9 and TRBJ1-1; 9 bases are shared with TRBD1. V lost 6 bases to trimming and J lost 10 bases; unmatched junction nucleotides: 6. Germline loops: CDR1 SEHNR, CDR2 FQNEAQ (reference sequence). The length of the CDR3 is 12 residues. The CDR3: CASRATGQGAFF. CDR3 coding DNA: TGTGCCAGCAGGGCCACGGGACAGGGAGCTTTCTTT.

This clone turned up a few times. This chain links TRBV25-1 with TRBJ2-7, with D possibly being TRBD1 (5 bases). The V gene's germline CDR1 is MGHDK and CDR2 SYGVNS. This CDR3 contains 11 residues. The V end was cut by 9 bases, the J end by 2 bases, with 8 bases between. The CDR3 loop reads CASTGTYEQYF. The CDR3 DNA sequence: TGTGCCAGTACAGGAACCTACGAGCAGTACTTC.

This rearrangement joins TRBV5-8 to TRBJ2-1, with TRBD2 matching 9 bases. Germline V gene lookup returns CDR1 SGHTS and CDR2 YDEGEE. The CDR3 spans 16 residues. Unmatched junction bases numbered 2, after V lost 0 bases and J lost 1 base. CDR3 sequence (DNA): TGTGCCAGCAGCTTGGTGGCGGGGGGGTCCTACAATGAGCAGTTCTTC. As protein: CASSLVAGGSYNEQFF.

CDR3 coding DNA: TGTGCCAGCAGCCAAGGGACAGGACCCACTGAAGCTTTCTTT. It encodes CASSQGTGPTEAFF. J is TRBJ1-1 and V is TRBV4-2, with 7 positions matching TRBD1. Per germline, CDR1 LGHNA and CDR2 YNFKEQ. V lost 1 base, J lost 4 bases, and 3 bases stayed unmatched. This CDR3 has 14 amino acids.

This chain joins TRBV29-1 and TRBJ2-7; maybe TRBD1 (6 bases). V shed 5 bases and J shed 5 bases, with 16 bases lying between them. The CDR3 covers 13 residues. Germline V lookup: CDR1 SQVTM, CDR2 ANQGSEA. The chain's CDR3 is CSVRRQGSHEQYF. The CDR3 nucleotides read TGCAGCGTTCGTCGGCAGGGGAGCCACGAGCAGTACTTC.

This clone was found once. The chain carries TRBV4-2 and TRBJ2-3; 9 bases are a match to TRBD2. J lost 3 bases, V lost 1 base, and 5 bases had no gene match. The length of the CDR3 is 16 residues. Germline CDR1 reads LGHNA; CDR2 reads YNFKEQ. The CDR3 region has the DNA TGTGCCAGCAGCCAAGGAGGCGGGGGGGCTACAGATACGCAGTATTTT. This gives the protein CASSQGGGGATDTQYF.

Written as DNA, the CDR3 is TGCGCCAGCAGCCAAGGGGGGGATGGCTACACCTTC. It translates to CASSQGGDGYTF. The chain couples TRBV5-1 to TRBJ1-2; the D gene is possibly TRBD1 (6 bases). From germline, CDR1 is SGHRS and CDR2 YFSETQ. This CDR3 contains 12 residues. V was clipped by 4 bases and J by 6 bases, with 10 bases between them.

The V call is TRBV21-1, the J call TRBJ1-1. TRBV21-1 is reported as a pseudogene. CDR3 size: 17 residues. The CDR3 nucleotides are TGTGCCAGCAGCAAAGTGGAATGGGGCGGGAGAGGCACTGAAGCTTTCTTT. Protein product: CASSKVEWGGRGTEAFF.

This clone showed up just a few times. The rearrangement joins TRBV6-5 to TRBJ2-7; D perhaps matches TRBD1 (6 bases). The CDR3 consists of 15 residues. Germline loops: CDR1 MNHEY, CDR2 SVGAGI. V was pared by 6 bases and J by 3 bases, with 18 bases between. The CDR3 is CASRSDSQDYYEQYF. The CDR3, as DNA: TGTGCCAGCAGGTCGGACAGCCAAGACTACTACGAGCAGTACTTC.

The chain is built from TRBV5-4 and TRBJ2-5; D remains unclear. V lost 4 bases, J lost 4 bases, and 17 bases lay in between. Per the germline V gene, CDR1 is SGHNT and CDR2 is YYREEE (reference sequence). The length of the CDR3 is 15 residues. The CDR3 protein is CASSQAPLATETQYF. As DNA, the CDR3 is TGTGCCAGCAGCCAAGCCCCCCTTGCCACAGAGACCCAGTACTTC.

The chain is built from TRBV19 and TRBJ1-1; 9 bases agree with TRBD1. The CDR3 covers 16 residues. Germline V gene data show CDR1 as LNHDA and CDR2 as SQIVND (reference sequence). Trimming cost V 4 bases and J 5 bases; bases outside gene matches: 11. The CDR3 coding sequence is TGTGCCAGTAGTAGTTTTGAGGAGACAGGGGGGACTGAAGCTTTCTTT. Translation gives CASSSFEETGGTEAFF.

Only a few counts were recorded for this clone. The chain has TRBV6-5 and TRBJ2-3, with 7 bases that match TRBD2. CDR1 is MNHEY, CDR2 SVGAGI, per germline. The CDR3 has 15 amino acids. J gave up 2 bases and V 10 bases, and 12 bases lay outside the gene matches. The CDR3, as DNA: TGTGCCACCAAGCTGGGAGGGAGATTCACAGATACGCAGTATTTT. Translation gives CATKLGGRFTDTQYF.

The V and J genes are TRBV4-2 and TRBJ2-7; weak D call: TRBD2 (6 bases). Trimming cost V 4 bases and J 0 bases, with 10 bases left between them. This CDR3 spans 14 amino acids. CDR1 LGHNA and CDR2 YNFKEQ come from the germline V gene. This CDR3 is CASSPARGSYEQYF. CDR3 nucleotides: TGTGCCAGCAGCCCCGCGCGGGGCTCCTACGAGCAGTACTTC.

This clone occurred a few times. The V gene is TRBV1, the J gene TRBJ2-5; TRBD2 is the table's D call and was not checked against the DNA. TRBV1 represents a pseudogene. This CDR3 spans 17 amino acids. The CDR3 sequence: CTSSQEVSGLLQETQYF. CDR3 DNA sequence: TGCACCAGCAGCCAAGAGGTTAGCGGGTTACTACAAGAGACCCAGTACTTC.

J is TRBJ2-2 and V is TRBV6-1; TRBD1 is a possible D gene (6 bases). V was trimmed by 8 bases and J by 1 base, leaving 8 bases between them. Germline V gene sequence: CDR1 MNHNS, CDR2 SASEGT. CDR3 length: 13 residues. For the CDR3, the DNA is TGTGCCAGCGAGACAGGGAACACCGGGGAGCTGTTTTTT. Encoded protein: CASETGNTGELFF.

V gene TRBV7-2 combines with J gene TRBJ2-7; D remains ambiguous. Germline CDR1 reads SGHTA; CDR2 reads FQGNSA. The CDR3 extends over 11 amino acids. The V end was cut by 2 bases, the J end by 4 bases, with 3 bases between. CDR3 sequence reads: CASSLQYEQYF. The CDR3 region has the DNA TGTGCCAGCAGCTTACAATACGAGCAGTACTTC.

The genes are TRBV21-1 and TRBJ2-7; the D call in the table, TRBD2, was not verified against the DNA. TRBV21-1 represents a pseudogene. This CDR3 has 15 residues. CDR3 protein: CASSPPEAPRYEQYF. Here the CDR3 DNA reads TGTGCCAGCAGCCCCCCGGAGGCCCCTCGGTACGAGCAGTACTTC.

This sequence joins TRBV5-5 and TRBJ2-5; 7 bases align to TRBD1. The CDR3 loop spans 16 amino acids. V shed 3 bases and J 4 bases; nucleotides not matched to a gene: 12. CDR1 is SGHKS and CDR2 is YYEKEE in the germline V gene (reference sequence). This CDR3 is CASSSFDRALGETQYF. CDR3 nucleotides: TGTGCCAGCAGCTCATTTGACAGGGCGTTAGGAGAGACCCAGTACTTC.